Given below is one TCR beta chain in context. This clonotype came up a few times. Its antigen target is currently unknown. No much larger clone is present one base from it, and per-base qualities are unavailable. Libraries were built with 5' RACE. This sample was sequenced with an Illumina HiSeq 2500. A second PCR of roughly 6 to 11 cycles was run with a J-beta primer mix and a sample-barcoded 5' primer. Each TCR beta cDNA molecule received a unique molecular identifier from a template-switch 5' adaptor carrying 12 random nucleotides. At least 2.5 million CDR3-containing paired-end reads were obtained from each sample. First-strand cDNA was synthesized from all RNA with the Mint cDNA synthesis kit, primed by a TRBC-specific oligonucleotide. All cDNA was treated with uracil-DNA glycosylase and then went through a first 18-cycle PCR with the universal primers M1SS and BC2_uni_R. From the authors' description of their analysis: Normalization of each sample was performed by random selection of 1 million high-quality reads, each carrying a distinct molecular identifier. Reads with shared molecular identifiers were discarded instead of being binned into consensus sequences. CDR3 identification, clonotype clustering and error correction used MiTCR with a Q25 quality threshold and the strictest error-elimination algorithm. Lower-bound total TCR beta diversity was estimated with a nonparametric unseen species model using Euler transformation. TCRdb applied fastp at Q25 and MiXCR to the public reads, then kept only in-frame beta chains. One record per CDR3 amino acid sequence lists the most common genes and DNA. Clone size and V and J calls follow TCRdb, not the original study. A total of over 950,000 distinct CDR3 sequences appear in this sample, more than 30% of them only once. The ten largest clones capture about an eighth of the sample.

This sample was included in a study of blood T cells in healthy people across ages (dated by TCRdb to 2013 to 2016). Study-wide context: Template switching captured roughly one uniquely barcoded TCR beta cDNA molecule per two T cells in model experiments. Age-related changes in TCR beta repertoire diversity were measured in the study by deep sequencing normalized with unique cDNA molecular identifiers. The donors were divided into four age groups: young (average roughly 17 years), middle-aged (about 40), aged (approximately 62) and long-lived (about 90). To avoid experimental bias, donors of different ages were randomly spread across the sequencing lanes. Two additional independent replicas of 1 million unique cDNA reads from the same blood draw were analyzed for two donors (one aged 18 to 30 and one aged 80 or older).

The CDR3 goes from the cysteine to the phenylalanine over 14 residues. Just CDR3 DNA is preserved here, 42 bases in frame from base 1. CDR1 and CDR2 are drawn from the germline V gene (reference sequence): DFQATT, SNEGSKA. V is pruned by 0 bases and J by 9 bases, leaving 1 base of the junction without a gene match. What the work shows at the level of the full study, not this receptor alone: Conclusive comparison of naive and antigen-experienced compartments was prevented by the profiling of bulk unsorted PBMCs. The CMV infection status of donors was not known, potentially confounding age-related changes in expanded clonotypes. Observed TCR beta diversity per million T cells fell roughly linearly with age, and a significant reduction was already apparent by age roughly 40. Compared with the aged group, the long-lived group had more naive CD4+ T cells, fewer expanded clones and increased TCR diversity, a pattern suggesting age selection. A strong correlation was found between observed TCR beta diversity and the percentage of naive T cells measured by flow cytometry. Total diversity estimates from one million sequenced T cells were considered lower bounds and underestimates.

Systemically healthy Caucasian individuals from Russia, 39 in total and aged about 6 to 90 years, were included as donors. Each donor gave 8 to 10 milliliters of peripheral blood, drawn into EDTA-treated Vacutainer tubes. Ficoll-Paque density-gradient centrifugation was used to isolate PBMCs, with at least 6.5 million obtained per sample. Total RNA, at least 6 micrograms per sample, was extracted from PBMCs with Trizol reagent. For every donor, flow cytometry on a PBMC aliquot measured the percentage of naive CD45RAhigh/CD27high T cells. Recombination connected TRBV20-1 to TRBJ1-6; TRBD1 aligns with 11 central bases. Input material: blood. This TCR came from a man between 18 and 35 years old in good health. The nucleotides are TGCAGTGCTAGAGAGGGGACAGGGGGTTCACCCCTCCACTTT. Its amino acids are CSAREGTGGSPLHF.